The 23 T cell receptor beta chains given below trace back to one sample, sequenced in a study of T cells in Graves' hyperthyroidism and ophthalmopathy. RNA transcripts yielded amplified TCR beta CDR3 regions. HTBI primers were employed in a first-round RT-PCR of the TCR CDR3. TCRdb independently ran MiXCR on the multiplex PCR reads; one entry per CDR3 protein. The table records 750,000 to 900,000 distinct CDR3 sequences, over 35% of them present only once. Sequences were obtained from blood. These receptors all come from a man aged 18-30 years with Graves' hyperthyroidism.

This clonotype showed up just once. The chain uses TRBV7-3 and TRBJ2-5, with D maybe TRBD2 (6 bases). Germline V CDR1 and CDR2: SGHTA, FQGTGA. The CDR3 covers 15 residues. Trimming cost V 8 bases and J 9 bases, with 25 bases left between them. For the CDR3, the DNA is TGTGCCAGCCTGCTACCCACGGGAGCCGGGGAACCCCAGTACTTC. Its protein is CASLLPTGAGEPQYF.

The rearrangement uses TRBV10-3 and TRBJ2-2; D call uncertain. The CDR3 runs 12 residues. CDR1 ENHRY and CDR2 SYGVKD come from the germline V gene. The V end was cut by 10 bases, the J end by 7 bases, with 13 bases between. The CDR3 DNA reads TGTGCCACTGACCCGGGCGTCGGGGAGCTGTTTTTT. This codes for CATDPGVGELFF.

This clonotype was counted at least ten times. The chain combines TRBV29-1 with TRBJ1-1; 11 nucleotides match TRBD1. Germline values: CDR1 SQVTM, CDR2 ANQGSEA. J gave up 1 base and V 7 bases, and 5 bases lay outside the gene matches. The CDR3 sequence is 14 residues long. This CDR3 is CSGGTGGWNTEAFF. CDR3 DNA sequence: TGCAGCGGTGGGACAGGGGGATGGAACACTGAAGCTTTCTTT.

The sample holds a few counts of this clonotype. The chain couples TRBV19 to TRBJ1-5; TRBD1 agrees at 7 bases. V lost 5 bases, J lost 3 bases, and 4 bases stayed unmatched. CDR3 length equals 14 residues. Germline assignment: CDR1 LNHDA and CDR2 SQIVND (reference sequence). As DNA, the CDR3 is TGTGCCAGTAGTGTCGGGACAGCCAATCAGCCCCAGCATTTT. Protein: CASSVGTANQPQHF.

This clonotype was recorded at least ten times. The chain joins TRBV15 to TRBJ1-1; a possible D gene is TRBD1 (5 bases). Trimming stripped 5 bases from V and 0 bases from J, with 10 bases between. There are 14 residues in the CDR3. Germline lookup yields CDR1 LNHNV and CDR2 YYDKDF (reference sequence). The CDR3 nucleotides read TGTGCCACCAGCCGACAGTATATGAACACTGAAGCTTTCTTT. Translating gives CATSRQYMNTEAFF.

This clonotype was seen only once. The genes are TRBV19 and TRBJ1-1; possibly TRBD1 for D (5 bases). Germline CDR1 reads LNHDA; CDR2 reads SQIVND (reference sequence). The CDR3 has 12 amino acids. V gave up 8 bases and J gave up 8 bases, with 15 bases separating them. The CDR3 DNA sequence: TGTGCCAGTGGCAGGGAAGGGTCGGAAGCTTTCTTT. Translating it yields CASGREGSEAFF. The complete variable domain, with remaining parts taken from reference TRBV19 and TRBJ1-1, reads DGGITQSPKYLFRKEGQNVTLSCEQNLNHDAMYWYRQDPGQGLRLIYYSQIVNDFQKGDIAEGYSVSREKKESFPLTVTSAQKNPTAFYLCASGREGSEAFFGQGTRLTVV.

This clonotype was seen more than once but under ten times. The genes are TRBV29-1 and TRBJ1-2; D not resolved. Germline CDR1 SQVTM, CDR2 ANQGSEA. The CDR3 spans 12 residues. Trimming shortened V by 1 base and J by 8 bases, and 11 bases separated the two germline ends. The CDR3 loop is CSVEVRPGGYTF. In DNA form, the CDR3 reads TGCAGCGTTGAAGTGCGCCCGGGAGGCTACACCTTC.

This sequence joins TRBV7-2 and TRBJ1-6, with D perhaps TRBD1 (5 bases). Germline CDR1 SGHTA, CDR2 FQGNSA. Deletions cut 6 bases from V and 1 base from J, with 13 bases between. The CDR3 covers 16 residues. DNA for the CDR3: TGTGCCAGCAGGCGGGGGAAGCGATCCTATAATTCACCCCTCCACTTT. This encodes CASRRGKRSYNSPLHF. Supplemented by reference TRBV7-2 and TRBJ1-6, the full variable domain reads GAGVSQSPSNKVTEKGKDVELRCDPISGHTALYWYRQSLGQGLEFLIYFQGNSAPDKSGLPSDRFSAERTGGSVSTLTIQRTQQEDSAVYLCASRRGKRSYNSPLHFGNGTRLTVT.

The gene calls are TRBV12-3 or TRBV12-4 and TRBJ2-7; tentative D call: TRBD2 (6 bases). V was trimmed by 7 bases and J by 7 bases, leaving 20 bases between them. The CDR3 consists of 14 residues. The CDR3 DNA follows: TGTGCCAGCACCCAAGGGGCGGTCCGGGGGGAGCAGTACTTC. Its protein is CASTQGAVRGEQYF.

This clonotype was seen a handful of times. This clone may be a read error of a much larger clone one base away. The V and J genes are TRBV19 and TRBJ1-5, with 10 bases that match TRBD1. After removal of 6 bases from V and 4 bases from J, the junction contained 3 bases not matched to a gene. This CDR3 region has 14 residues. Germline CDR1 and CDR2: LNHDA and SQIVND (reference sequence). CDR3 nucleotides: TGTGCCAGTAGCGGACAGGGGGAAAATCAGCCCCAGCATTTT. Protein sequence: CASSGQGENQPQHF.

This clonotype was recorded many times. V gene TRBV19 combines with J gene TRBJ1-5; weak D call: TRBD1 (6 bases). This CDR3 comprises 13 residues. With 5 bases removed from V and 8 bases from J, the gap between germline ends came to 13 bases. Germline V gene lookup returns CDR1 LNHDA and CDR2 SQIVND (reference sequence). This CDR3 reads CASSDTGTEPQHF. The DNA for the CDR3 is TGTGCCAGTAGTGATACAGGGACGGAGCCCCAGCATTTT.

This clonotype was detected ten times or more. The V and J genes are TRBV6-4 and TRBJ2-7, with TRBD2 as a possible D gene (6 bases). CDR3 length: 12 amino acids. CDR1 and CDR2 from the germline V gene are MRHNA and SNTAGT. The V end was cut by 8 bases, the J end by 0 bases, with 8 bases between. This CDR3 reads CASGGFSYEQYF. CDR3 DNA sequence: TGTGCCAGCGGAGGGTTCTCCTACGAGCAGTACTTC.

V and J are TRBV6-2 or TRBV6-3 and TRBJ2-7, with D possibly being TRBD1 (5 bases). This CDR3 is built from 14 residues. Trimming removed 7 bases at V and 2 bases at J, with 15 bases between. CDR1 and CDR2 from the germline V gene are MNHEY and SVGEGT. CDR3: CASKKSTGTYEQYF. In DNA, the CDR3 is TGTGCCAGCAAAAAGAGCACAGGCACCTACGAGCAGTACTTC.

The chain employs TRBV7-3 and TRBJ1-6, with D hard to call. The germline V gene has CDR1 SGHTA and CDR2 FQGTGA. V dropped 4 bases and J dropped 11 bases, with 12 bases sitting between them. This CDR3 has 13 residues. CDR3 nucleotide sequence: TGTGCCAGCAGCTACGGAGGTTTTCCACCCCTCCACTTT. It encodes CASSYGGFPPLHF.

This clonotype was recorded many times. The V gene is TRBV4-2, the J gene TRBJ1-6; 7 nucleotides line up with TRBD1. The CDR3 loop spans 14 amino acids. The V and J ends lost 4 bases and 8 bases, in that order; junction bases with no gene match: 5. Germline V gene data show CDR1 as LGHNA and CDR2 as YNFKEQ. The DNA of the CDR3 is TGTGCCAGCAGCCGTGGACAGGTTGATTCACCCCTCCACTTT. This gives the protein CASSRGQVDSPLHF.

Turning to this clonotype: This sequence may be a read error, since a much larger clone differs from it by one base. The rearrangement joins TRBV15 to TRBJ1-1; possibly TRBD1 for D (5 bases). The CDR3 sequence is 15 residues long. V lost 4 bases to trimming and J lost 10 bases, with 22 bases between them. Germline CDR1 LNHNV, CDR2 YYDKDF (reference sequence). CDR3 DNA sequence: TGTGCCACCAGCACAGAGTTTCGGGGGAATTGGGTAGCTTTCTTT. It yields the protein CATSTEFRGNWVAFF. Variable domain in full (rest from reference TRBV15 and TRBJ1-1): DAMVIQNPRYQVTQFGKPVTLSCSQTLNHNVMYWYQQKSSQAPKLLFHYYDKDFNNEADTPDNFQSRRPNTSFCFLDIRSPGLGDTAMYLCATSTEFRGNWVAFFGQGTRLTVV.

This clonotype is a singleton in its sample. The chain carries TRBV20-1 and TRBJ1-1; no reliable D call. The CDR3 has 10 residues. Germline CDR1 reads DFQATT; CDR2 reads SNEGSKA (reference sequence). CDR3 sequence: CSKRYSEAFF. CDR3 DNA sequence: TGCAGCAAAAGGTACTCTGAAGCTTTCTTT.

The chain couples TRBV5-6 to TRBJ1-4; 7 bases match TRBD1. This CDR3 has 14 residues. V lost 4 bases, J lost 6 bases, and 6 bases stayed unmatched. CDR1 is SGHDT and CDR2 is YYEEEE in the germline V gene. The CDR3 is CASSTDRPYEKLFF. CDR3 nucleotides: TGTGCCAGCAGCACGGACAGGCCTTATGAAAAACTGTTTTTT. Looking up the rest from reference TRBV5-6 and TRBJ1-4 gives the full variable domain: DAGVTQSPTHLIKTRGQQVTLRCSPKSGHDTVSWYQQALGQGPQFIFQYYEEEERQRGNFPDRFSGHQFPNYSSELNVNALLLGDSALYLCASSTDRPYEKLFFGSGTQLSVL.

The rearrangement links TRBV25-1 to TRBJ2-2; D is undetermined. Trimming removed 6 bases at V and 0 bases at J, with 11 bases between. Germline CDR1 reads MGHDK; CDR2 reads SYGVNS. The CDR3 loop spans 15 amino acids. The CDR3 region has the DNA TGTGCCAGCAGCCGCGGACCCGCGAACACCGGGGAGCTGTTTTTT. Its protein is CASSRGPANTGELFF.

The CDR3 bases are TGTGCCAGCAGCACGGGACAGCACACCGGGGAGCTGTTTTTT. Amino acid sequence: CASSTGQHTGELFF. The chain has TRBV5-4 and TRBJ2-2, with 7 bases matching TRBD1. CDR3 length: 14 amino acids. CDR1 SGHNT and CDR2 YYREEE come from the germline V gene (reference sequence). The junction had 3 bases not matched to a gene; V was cut back by 4 bases and J by 3 bases.

This clonotype has a count of ten or more. The chain joins TRBV20-1 to TRBJ2-7; D perhaps matches TRBD2 (6 bases). CDR3 length: 11 residues. Per germline, CDR1 DFQATT and CDR2 SNEGSKA (reference sequence). V shed 5 bases and J shed 9 bases, with 14 bases lying between them. CDR3 sequence reads: CSAGGAGGQYF. CDR3 nucleotides: TGCAGTGCTGGGGGTGCCGGGGGGCAGTACTTC.

This clonotype was counted at least ten times. The chain combines TRBV20-1 with TRBJ1-2; maybe TRBD1 (5 bases). Trimming left V 3 bases short and J 8 bases short, with 10 bases between. The germline V gene encodes CDR1 DFQATT and CDR2 SNEGSKA (reference sequence). CDR3 size: 11 residues. The DNA for the CDR3 is TGCAGTGCTAGGGGGGATGGAGGCTACACCTTC. This sequence encodes CSARGDGGYTF.

The chain links TRBV15 to TRBJ1-4; D is possibly TRBD1 (6 bases). Deletions cut 1 base from V and 7 bases from J, with 13 bases between. From germline, CDR1 is LNHNV and CDR2 YYDKDF (reference sequence). This CDR3 has 15 amino acids. The CDR3 DNA is TGTGCCACCAGCAGAGCGGGGACACTGGGTGAAAAACTGTTTTTT. It encodes CATSRAGTLGEKLFF.